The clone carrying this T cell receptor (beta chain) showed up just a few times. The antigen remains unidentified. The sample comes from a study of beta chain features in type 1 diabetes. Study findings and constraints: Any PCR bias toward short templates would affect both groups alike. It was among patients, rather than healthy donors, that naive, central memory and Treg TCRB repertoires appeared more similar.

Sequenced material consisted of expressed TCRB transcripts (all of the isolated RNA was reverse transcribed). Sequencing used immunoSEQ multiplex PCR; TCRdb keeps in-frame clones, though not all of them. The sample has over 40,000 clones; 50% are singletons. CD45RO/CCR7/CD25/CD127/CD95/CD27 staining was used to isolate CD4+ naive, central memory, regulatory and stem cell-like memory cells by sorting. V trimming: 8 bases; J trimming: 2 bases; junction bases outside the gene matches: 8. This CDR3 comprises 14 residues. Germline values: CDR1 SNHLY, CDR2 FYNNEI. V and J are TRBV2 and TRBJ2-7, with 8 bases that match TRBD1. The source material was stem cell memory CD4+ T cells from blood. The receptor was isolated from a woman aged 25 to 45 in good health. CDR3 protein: CASSPGTGPYEQYF. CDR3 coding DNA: TGTGCCAGCTCCCCCGGGACAGGCCCCTACGAGCAGTACTTC.